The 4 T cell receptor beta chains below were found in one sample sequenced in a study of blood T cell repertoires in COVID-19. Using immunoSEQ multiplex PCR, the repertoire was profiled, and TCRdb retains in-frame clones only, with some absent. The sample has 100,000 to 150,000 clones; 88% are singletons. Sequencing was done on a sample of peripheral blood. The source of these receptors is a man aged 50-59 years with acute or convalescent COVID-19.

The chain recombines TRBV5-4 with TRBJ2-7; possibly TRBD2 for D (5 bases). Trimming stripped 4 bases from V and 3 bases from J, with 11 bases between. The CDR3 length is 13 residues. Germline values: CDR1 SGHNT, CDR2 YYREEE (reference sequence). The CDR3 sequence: CASSAGLNYEQYF. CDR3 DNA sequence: TGTGCCAGCAGCGCCGGACTCAACTACGAGCAGTACTTC.

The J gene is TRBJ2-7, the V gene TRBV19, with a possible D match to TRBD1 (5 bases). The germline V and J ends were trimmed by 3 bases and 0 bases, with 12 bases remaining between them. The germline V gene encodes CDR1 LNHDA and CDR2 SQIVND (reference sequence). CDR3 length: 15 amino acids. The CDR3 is CASSIGATGSYEQYF. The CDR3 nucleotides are TGTGCCAGTAGTATTGGGGCCACAGGCTCCTACGAGCAGTACTTC.

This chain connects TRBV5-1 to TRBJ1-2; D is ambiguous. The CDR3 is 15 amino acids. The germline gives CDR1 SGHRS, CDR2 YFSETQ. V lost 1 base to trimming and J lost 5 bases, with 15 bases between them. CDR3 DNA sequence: TGCGCCAGCAGCTTGAAGTCAGCCGGAGATTATGGCTACACCTTC. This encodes CASSLKSAGDYGYTF.

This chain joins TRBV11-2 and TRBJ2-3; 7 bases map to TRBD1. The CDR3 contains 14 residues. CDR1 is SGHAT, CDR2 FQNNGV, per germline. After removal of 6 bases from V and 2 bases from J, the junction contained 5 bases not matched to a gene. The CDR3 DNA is TGTGCCAGCAGGCCCGGACAGGTCACAGATACGCAGTATTTT. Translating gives CASRPGQVTDTQYF.